Here is one T cell receptor (beta chain) with its context. This specimen comes from a study of blood T cell repertoires in COVID-19. This CDR3 contains 17 residues. V lost 5 bases and J lost 5; bases outside the gene matches: 8. From germline, CDR1 is SGHTA and CDR2 FQGTGA. How the authors handled the data: Scientists estimated how many nucleated cells there were by amplifying reference gene primers. The table came from immunoSEQ multiplex PCR; TCRdb's copy has only in-frame clones and leaves some out. For V, J and clone size, that table is used; D and trimming come from the DNA. The table has about 210,000 clones, less than 90% seen once.

Sequencing was done on a sample of peripheral blood. The chain links TRBV7-3 to TRBJ2-2; 13 nucleotides align to TRBD2. The origin of this receptor is a man aged 65 to 79 with acute or convalescent COVID-19. The CDR3: CASSKGLAGDRTGELFF. The CDR3 bases are TGTGCCAGCAGCAAAGGACTAGCGGGAGATCGAACCGGGGAGCTGTTTTTT.